The rows below give T cell receptor beta chains drawn from one sample of a study of T cell responses to AZD1222 COVID-19 vaccine. TCRdb's copy holds only in-frame clones and misses some; the assay was immunoSEQ multiplex PCR. The table includes 100,000 to 150,000 clones, about 90% detected once. The sequencing used peripheral blood, collected on day 0 of AZD1222 vaccination. These receptors came from an adult in good health. CDR3s include the opening cysteine and the closing phenylalanine or tryptophan. A D gene is named only where the DNA matches it firmly. Part of the rows lack a size; the others show once, few, many or a class for expanded clones.

v_gene	d_gene	abundance	j_gene	CDR3nt	CDR3aa
TRBV10-3	NA	NA	TRBJ2-7	TGTGCCATCAGTGAGTCGTCTGGATTGAGTTACGAGTTC	CAISESSGLSYEF
TRBV7-6	NA	once	TRBJ2-1	TGTGCCAGCAGTAAACTAGTAAGCTCCTACAATGAGCAGTTCTTC	CASSKLVSSYNEQFF
TRBV6-1	TRBD2	NA	TRBJ2-1	TGTGCCAGCAGTGCCCTCGCAGCGGGAGGGTACAATGAGCAGTTCTTC	CASSALAAGGYNEQFF
TRBV28	TRBD2	NA	TRBJ2-7	TGTGCCAGCAGTTGGACCACAAGCGGGAGCTCCTACGAGCAGTACTTC	CASSWTTSGSSYEQYF
TRBV28	NA	NA	TRBJ2-7	TGTGCCAGCAGTCAATACGAGCAGTACTTC	CASSQYEQYF
TRBV7-6	TRBD1	once	TRBJ1-5	TGTGCCAGCAGCCCAAGCGACAGGGAGGCCAATCAGCCCCAGCATTTT	CASSPSDREANQPQHF
TRBV2	TRBD2	NA	TRBJ2-1	TGTGCCAGCAGTGTGGCGGGAGGGAGGAATGAGCAGTTCTTC	CASSVAGGRNEQFF
TRBV19	NA	NA	TRBJ1-4	TGTGCCAGTAGCCGGGACTCCCGAGAAAAACTGTTTTTT	CASSRDSREKLFF
TRBV10-1	NA	NA	TRBJ1-6	TGCGCCAGCAGTGCAAATCGGGATTCACCCCTCCACTTT	CASSANRDSPLHF
TRBV19	TRBD1	few	TRBJ1-5	TGTGCCAGTAGTACCTTCCAGGGGGTGAGCAATCAGCCCCAGCATTTT	CASSTFQGVSNQPQHF
TRBV20-1	NA	few	TRBJ2-7	TGCAGTGCTAGTGGGCGGGACCAGATTTACGAGCAGTACTTC	CSASGRDQIYEQYF
TRBV5-5	NA	few	TRBJ1-1	TGTGCCAGCAGCTTTCCCTTAGGGGCCACTGAAGCTTTCTTT	CASSFPLGATEAFF
TRBV3-1/TRBV3-2	NA	NA	TRBJ1-2	TGTGCCAGCAGCCAAGAAGGCGGTAGGGGTCTCCAGGACTATGGCTACACCTTC	CASSQEGGRGLQDYGYTF
TRBV28	TRBD1	NA	TRBJ1-6	TGTGCCAGCAGCCGAACGCAGGGGGCCGGTTCACCCCTCCACTTT	CASSRTQGAGSPLHF
TRBV7-9	NA	NA	TRBJ2-7	TGTGCCAGCAGCTCACTTCTCTACGAGCAGTACTTC	CASSSLLYEQYF
TRBV20-1	NA	NA	TRBJ2-1	TGCAGTGCTAGTACCGCCAGAGAACGCTCCTACAATGAGCAGTTCTTC	CSASTARERSYNEQFF
TRBV30	NA	NA	TRBJ1-1	TGTGCCCTCCGGTCCGGGGGCACTGAAGCTTTCTTT	CALRSGGTEAFF
TRBV20-1	NA	NA	TRBJ2-4	TGCAGTGCTAGTTGGCAGCGAAACATTCAGTACTTC	CSASWQRNIQYF
TRBV6-5	TRBD1	NA	TRBJ1-1	TGTGCCTCGGGACAGGGGGTCATGAACACTGAAGCTTTCTTT	CASGQGVMNTEAFF
TRBV5-1	NA	NA	TRBJ2-1	TGCGCCAGCAGCTTGGTGGACAGAGGCGATGAGCAGTTCTTC	CASSLVDRGDEQFF
TRBV5-4	NA	NA	TRBJ2-7	TGTGCCAGCAGCTTGGCCGCCAACCCGTACGAGCAGTACTTC	CASSLAANPYEQYF
TRBV2	NA	NA	TRBJ1-1	TGTGCCAGCACGCAAGGGGAGGGGACTGAAGCTTTCTTT	CASTQGEGTEAFF
TRBV7-9	TRBD1	NA	TRBJ1-5	TGTGCCAGCAGCTTAATGGGAGGGGGCCAGCCCCAGCATTTT	CASSLMGGGQPQHF
TRBV2	NA	NA	TRBJ1-3	TGTGCCAGCAGTGGAGTGGGAAACACCATATATTTT	CASSGVGNTIYF
TRBV28	NA	NA	TRBJ1-5	TGTGCCAGCAGTTCAACCTATTATGGACAGAAAGGACAGCCCCAGCATTTT	CASSSTYYGQKGQPQHF
TRBV28	NA	NA	TRBJ2-2	TGTGCCAGCGTCGAGGGCCCGAACACCGGGGAGCTGTTTTTT	CASVEGPNTGELFF
TRBV19	TRBD1	once	TRBJ1-1	TGTGCCAGTAGTGGGCAGGGGGCTCGCACTGAAGCTTTCTTT	CASSGQGARTEAFF
TRBV30	NA	NA	TRBJ1-1	TGTGCCTGGGGGGGCGGGGGGCTCCTTATGAACACTGAAGCTTTCTTT	CAWGGGGLLMNTEAFF
TRBV5-1	NA	NA	TRBJ1-1	TGCGCCAGCAGCTTGGGGGGCAGCCGAGGATCGAACACTGAAGCTTTCTTT	CASSLGGSRGSNTEAFF
TRBV5-4	NA	NA	TRBJ1-3	TGTGCCAGCAGCTTGGGTGGGGCACTTGAAAACACCATATATTTT	CASSLGGALENTIYF
TRBV6-5	NA	NA	TRBJ1-1	TGTGCCAGCAGTCTCCGGGAGATTGAAGCTTTCTTT	CASSLREIEAFF
TRBV18	NA	NA	TRBJ2-7	TGTGCCAGCTCACCACAGAACGAGCAGTACTTC	CASSPQNEQYF
TRBV19	NA	once	TRBJ1-5	TGTGCCAGTAGTATCTCGCAGGGGAGATATCAGCCCCAGCATTTT	CASSISQGRYQPQHF
TRBV15	TRBD2	once	TRBJ2-1	TGTGCCACCATGCCGGGACTAGCGCACAATGAGCAGTTCTTC	CATMPGLAHNEQFF
TRBV7-8	NA	NA	TRBJ2-7	TGTGCCAGCAGCTTAGGGGGCCACCCGCACGAGCAGTACTTC	CASSLGGHPHEQYF
TRBV5-1	NA	NA	TRBJ1-2	TGCGCCAGCAGCAAGACCGATGACTATGGCTACACCTTC	CASSKTDDYGYTF
TRBV12-3/TRBV12-4	NA	NA	TRBJ2-7	TGTGCCAGCAGTTTAACGACCTACGAGCAGTACTTC	CASSLTTYEQYF
TRBV3-1/TRBV3-2	TRBD1	NA	TRBJ1-4	TGTGCCAGCAGCCAAGATCGCCGACAGGGTCCTAATGAAAAACTGTTTTTT	CASSQDRRQGPNEKLFF
TRBV24-1	NA	NA	TRBJ2-7	TGTGCCACCCCCCTCGCTGATCACGAGCAGTACTTC	CATPLADHEQYF
TRBV5-6	TRBD1	few	TRBJ1-5	TGTGCCAGCAGTCTAGGACAGGGAATGGAGCCCCAGCATTTT	CASSLGQGMEPQHF
TRBV5-1	NA	NA	TRBJ2-2	TGCGCCAGCAGCTTGGACCACCGGGAGCTGTTTTTT	CASSLDHRELFF
TRBV19	TRBD1	NA	TRBJ1-1	TGTGCCAGTAGTGGAACAGGGGTTGAAGCTTTCTTT	CASSGTGVEAFF
TRBV5-1	NA	NA	TRBJ2-3	TGCGCCAGCAGCGGCGGGACAGTCCCAGCCACAGATACGCAGTATTTT	CASSGGTVPATDTQYF
TRBV6-2/TRBV6-3	TRBD1	NA	TRBJ1-6	TGTGCCAGCAGTTCACCCTGGACAGGGCGGGCGTCACCCCTCCACTTT	CASSSPWTGRASPLHF
TRBV6-5	NA	once	TRBJ2-1	TGTGCCAGCAGTTACTCGTCACAGGCCACCTCAAAGCAGTTCTTC	CASSYSSQATSKQFF
TRBV10-1	NA	NA	TRBJ2-5	TGCGCCAGCAGTGAGGGCTTCACCGTGGAGACCCAGTACTTC	CASSEGFTVETQYF
TRBV28	TRBD1	few	TRBJ1-2	TGTGCCAGCAGTTTACCGGACAGGGGCCCCTATGGCTACACCTTC	CASSLPDRGPYGYTF
TRBV7-6	TRBD2	NA	TRBJ2-7	TGTGCCAGCAGCTTACGTTGGGAGGGTAGAGAGCAGTACTTC	CASSLRWEGREQYF
TRBV12-3/TRBV12-4	NA	NA	TRBJ1-3	TGTGCCAGCAACCATCAGGGGGGAAACACCATATATTTT	CASNHQGGNTIYF
TRBV19	NA	NA	TRBJ1-2	TGTGCCAGTAGACACGGACAGCCCTATGGCTACACCTTC	CASRHGQPYGYTF
TRBV7-3	NA	NA	TRBJ1-1	TGTGCCAGCAGCTTAACCCCGCGCACTGAAGCTTTCTTT	CASSLTPRTEAFF
TRBV7-8	TRBD1	NA	TRBJ2-7	TGTGCCAGCAGCTCGATTCAGACAGGGGGCTACGAGCAGTACTTC	CASSSIQTGGYEQYF
TRBV5-1	NA	NA	TRBJ2-3	TGCGCCAGCAGCCCCACCGTAGGGATTTCAACAGATACGCAGTATTTT	CASSPTVGISTDTQYF
TRBV28	NA	NA	TRBJ2-1	TGTGCCAGCAGTCCCCCTGCGGGGAATGAGCAGTTCTTC	CASSPPAGNEQFF
TRBV19	NA	once	TRBJ1-4	TGTGCCAGTAGTGCGCCGATAGAGGGGGAAGAAAAACTGTTTTTT	CASSAPIEGEEKLFF
TRBV18	TRBD1	NA	TRBJ2-7	TGTGCCAGCTCATCGGGACAGGGCTACGAGCAGTACTTC	CASSSGQGYEQYF
TRBV6-1	TRBD1	NA	TRBJ1-1	TGTGCCAGCAGTGTAACTGTCGGGACAGGGGGCAGGGGCCCAAAATCTGAAGCTTTCTTT	CASSVTVGTGGRGPKSEAFF
TRBV3-1/TRBV3-2	NA	NA	TRBJ2-7	TGTGCCAGCAGCCAGGGCTCCTACGAGCAGTACTTC	CASSQGSYEQYF
TRBV28	NA	once	TRBJ1-2	TGTGCCAGCAGCTTGGCAGGGTACGAATGGGGCTACACCTTC	CASSLAGYEWGYTF